At least ten counts were recorded for the clone carrying this T cell receptor (beta chain). The entry originates in a study of human T cells and chemical hapten exposure. Described time point: healthy volunteer bleed at 6 weeks. The authors' total RNA extraction used unfractionated whole blood. Per the original data handling: Samples contained a median of around 89,000 TCRs, with a range of 23,224 to 690,600. One entry per CDR3 protein results from TCRdb running MiXCR on the RACE reads. The V and J calls, along with clone size, are taken from TCRdb and not from the paper's own processing. The table lists about 30,000 distinct CDR3 sequences, roughly 5.4% of them singletons. Germline lookup yields CDR1 MNHNY and CDR2 SVGAGI (reference sequence). Trimming removed 6 bases from V and 8 bases from J, with 11 bases in between. CDR3 length: 13 amino acids.

This sequence joins TRBV6-6 and TRBJ1-6; D ambiguous. This clonotype was sampled from a human donor in good health. Some clones in this sample may be carry-over from other donors' samples. What was sequenced was whole blood. DNA of the CDR3: TGTGCCAGCAGCCCCCAGTCGGATTCACCCCTCCACTTT. Translation: CASSPQSDSPLHF.